This T cell receptor beta chain came from a study of CD8+CD57+ T cells in acquired aplastic anemia. Study-wide results and limits: Sharing between patients and controls was observed for twenty-nine CD8+ CDR3 sequences.

With regard to this clonotype: Its target is unknown.

The study profiled TCR beta VDJ and CDR3 using genomic DNA as template. TCRdb reanalysed the reads using MiXCR and keeps one entry per CDR3 protein. The sample contains 150,000 to 200,000 distinct CDR3 sequences, approximately 48% of which appear only once. Patients included in sequencing had previously demonstrated CD8+CD57+ cell expansion by flow cytometry. Every patient was diagnosed with severe acquired aplastic anemia. This TCR came from a human donor with aplastic anemia. Specimen: sorted CD4+, CD8+, or CD8+CD57+ T cells (not recorded which) from PBMCs.

Here the CDR3 DNA reads TGTGCCAGCAGTTTACGGGGAGGCACTGGAAACACCATATATTTT. It is translated as CASSLRGGTGNTIYF. The chain recombines TRBV12-3 or TRBV12-4 with TRBJ1-3; D remains ambiguous. Trimming left V 2 bases short and J 2 bases short, with 10 bases between. The CDR3 consists of 15 residues.